These T cell receptor beta chains were read from a single sample in a study of blood T cells in healthy people across ages. One entry per CDR3 protein results from TCRdb running MiXCR on the 5' RACE reads. The sample records about 1,000,000 distinct CDR3 sequences, 40% to 55% being singletons. Sequencing was carried out using blood. All receptors come from a woman between 55 and 75 years old in good health. CDR3s include the opening cysteine and the closing phenylalanine or tryptophan. The D gene is left open where the match is weak. Size is stated for part of the rows, as once, few or many counts, or as a class when the clone is expanded.

size,V,D,J,length,DNA,CDR3
few,TRBV13,.,TRBJ2-1,13,TGTGCCAGCAGCTTAGCCCAAGAGGATGAGCAGTTCTTC,CASSLAQEDEQFF
.,TRBV20-1,TRBD2,TRBJ2-1,12,TGCAGTCCAAGGACTAGCGGGATGGGGCAGTTCTTC,CSPRTSGMGQFF
.,TRBV11-2,TRBD2,TRBJ2-1,14,TGTGCCAGCAGCGTGGGGGACTATTACAATGAGCAGTTCTTC,CASSVGDYYNEQFF
.,TRBV12-3/TRBV12-4,.,TRBJ2-3,14,TGTGCCAGCAGTTTTGACTTGCACACAGATACGCAGTATTTT,CASSFDLHTDTQYF
.,TRBV18,.,TRBJ2-7,17,TGTGCCAGCTCACCACGGTCGGGGGCAGAGCCCTCCTACGAGCAGTACTTC,CASSPRSGAEPSYEQYF
few,TRBV9,.,TRBJ2-4,14,TGTGCCAGCAGCCCCCGGGACCCCGAGAACATTCAGTACTTC,CASSPRDPENIQYF
many,TRBV5-1,.,TRBJ2-7,13,TGCGCCAGCAGCTTGGACTCCGGGGGCGAGCAGTACTTC,CASSLDSGGEQYF
.,TRBV6-1,.,TRBJ1-2,14,TGTGCCAGCAGTGAAGACGGGGTAGACTATGGCTACACCTTC,CASSEDGVDYGYTF
.,TRBV7-9,TRBD1,TRBJ2-7,13,TGTGCCAGCACTCGGACAGGGGGCAACGAGCAGTACTTC,CASTRTGGNEQYF
few,TRBV2,TRBD1,TRBJ2-5,13,TGTGCCAGCAGCCGGGACAGGGAGGGGACCCAGTACTTC,CASSRDREGTQYF
.,TRBV20-1,TRBD2,TRBJ2-1,19,TGCAGTGCTAGTGGCGGCAGCGGGACTAGCGCCCCAGGAGCAAGTGAGCAGTTCTTC,CSASGGSGTSAPGASEQFF
few,TRBV4-1,TRBD2,TRBJ2-6,20,TGCGCCAGCAGCCAAGACCGGACTAGCGGGACTCGCTCTGGGGCCAACGTCCTGACTTTC,CASSQDRTSGTRSGANVLTF
.,TRBV7-2,.,TRBJ1-4,15,TGTGCCAGCACCCTTGGAGGAGGACCTAATGAAAAACTGTTTTTT,CASTLGGGPNEKLFF
few,TRBV30,.,TRBJ1-1,13,TGTGCCTGGTACAATGACGGAGGCACTGAAGCTTTCTTT,CAWYNDGGTEAFF
.,TRBV9,.,TRBJ2-3,18,TGTGCCAGCAGCCCAGTGGGTGGTGTGGAGGGCCGATCAGATACGCAGTATTTT,CASSPVGGVEGRSDTQYF
.,TRBV6-1,.,TRBJ2-6,14,TGTGCCAGCAGTGAAGCAGCTGGGGCCAACGTCCTGACTTTC,CASSEAAGANVLTF
.,TRBV7-9,.,TRBJ2-5,15,TGTGCCAGCAGCCCCGTTCCGAGGGGACGAGAGACCCAGTACTTC,CASSPVPRGRETQYF
few,TRBV27,TRBD2,TRBJ2-5,16,TGTGCCAGCAGTTTGCGAAGCGGGAGCCCCCGGGAGACCCAGTACTTC,CASSLRSGSPRETQYF
few,TRBV27,.,TRBJ1-2,14,TGTGCCAGCAGTTTATTAGGGGGGTCCTATGGCTACACCTTC,CASSLLGGSYGYTF
.,TRBV25-1,.,TRBJ2-3,14,TGTGCCAGCAGCCACGCGGGTCTCGCAGATACGCAGTATTTT,CASSHAGLADTQYF
few,TRBV20-1,TRBD2,TRBJ2-7,17,TGCAGTGCCGGATCTAGCGGGATTGCCTCCTCCTACAATGAGCAGTACTTC,CSAGSSGIASSYNEQYF
.,TRBV20-1,TRBD2,TRBJ2-5,16,TGCAGTGCTAGAGCCCATGGGACTAGCGGGCGAGGGACCCAGTACTTC,CSARAHGTSGRGTQYF
few,TRBV5-5,.,TRBJ2-1,15,TGTGCCAGCAGCTCGGTGGTGGGCGATTACAATGAGCAGTTCTTC,CASSSVVGDYNEQFF
.,TRBV13,.,TRBJ2-4,17,TGTGCCAGCAGCCTCCGTGACAGGATTCGAGCCAAAAACATTCAGTACTTC,CASSLRDRIRAKNIQYF
.,TRBV12-3/TRBV12-4,.,TRBJ2-3,14,TGTGCCAGCAGTCCGGACAGCGGTCCAAATACGCAGTATTTT,CASSPDSGPNTQYF
once,TRBV27,.,TRBJ2-7,13,TGTGCCAGCAGTCAGACCCCCGCAGGAGAGCAGTACTTC,CASSQTPAGEQYF
.,TRBV20-1,TRBD2,TRBJ2-5,15,TGCAGTGCTACCCGGACTAGCGGGGGGGCAGAGACCCAGTACTTC,CSATRTSGGAETQYF
few,TRBV25-1,TRBD1,TRBJ2-1,17,TGTGCCAGCAGTGAATCGACCGGGACAGGGGTTCGGTATGAGCAGTTCTTC,CASSESTGTGVRYEQFF
.,TRBV30,.,TRBJ2-7,11,TGTGCTCAGGGGGGTTCCTACGAGCAGTACTTC,CAQGGSYEQYF
.,TRBV10-3,.,TRBJ2-1,16,TGTGCCATCAATGACTTACGAGGGAGTCGCGACAATGAGCAGTTCTTC,CAINDLRGSRDNEQFF
.,TRBV5-1,.,TRBJ1-4,14,TGCGCCAGCAACCCCGGAACCGGGAATGAAAAACTGTTTTTT,CASNPGTGNEKLFF
.,TRBV5-1,.,TRBJ1-1,13,TGCGCCAGCAGCTTGGTGCCCGTCACTGAAGCTTTCTTT,CASSLVPVTEAFF
.,TRBV25-1,TRBD2,TRBJ2-3,18,TGTGCCAGGGGGGGACTGGAGCGGGGAGAAGGGAGCACAGATACGCAGTATTTT,CARGGLERGEGSTDTQYF
.,TRBV27,.,TRBJ1-2,16,TGTGCCAGCAGAGCAGGGTCCTCCTATCTAGGCGCTGGCTACACCTTC,CASRAGSSYLGAGYTF
many,TRBV27,.,TRBJ2-5,13,TGTGCCAGCAGTTCGACGGGGTGGGAGACCCAGTACTTC,CASSSTGWETQYF
few,TRBV6-5,.,TRBJ1-1,15,TGTGCCAGCAGTTACTCCGGCAGCTCGAACACTGAAGCTTTCTTT,CASSYSGSSNTEAFF
few,TRBV29-1,.,TRBJ1-2,13,TGCAGCGTTGAAAATGGTAGGGCCTATGGCTACACCTTC,CSVENGRAYGYTF
.,TRBV20-1,TRBD2,TRBJ2-1,15,TGCAGTGCTAGAGACCTACTAGCGGGAGTGGGTGAGCAGTTCTTC,CSARDLLAGVGEQFF
few,TRBV18,.,TRBJ1-1,16,TGTGCCAGCTCACCACCTTCCGAGGGGGGAAACACTGAAGCTTTCTTT,CASSPPSEGGNTEAFF
.,TRBV9,.,TRBJ2-7,13,TGTGCCAGCAGCGTAGAACTAGGTTACGAGCAGTACTTC,CASSVELGYEQYF
.,TRBV5-5,.,TRBJ2-1,13,TGTGCCAGTACCCATCAGGGCTACAATGAGCAGTTCTTC,CASTHQGYNEQFF
.,TRBV6-5,.,TRBJ2-7,12,TGTGCCAGCAGTTCTCCGCCGGACGAGCAGTACTTC,CASSSPPDEQYF
.,TRBV3-1,TRBD2,TRBJ2-7,15,TGTGCCAGCAGCCAGAATCTAGCGGGGGTCCCCCAGCAGTACTTC,CASSQNLAGVPQQYF
.,TRBV5-1,.,TRBJ2-3,15,TGCGCCAGCAGCTTGTCGACCTGGGGCACAGATACGCAGTATTTT,CASSLSTWGTDTQYF
.,TRBV7-8,TRBD2,TRBJ2-1,16,TGTGCCAGCAGCCACAGACTAGCGGGAGGTAACAATGAGCAGTTCTTC,CASSHRLAGGNNEQFF
.,TRBV15,.,TRBJ1-1,15,TGTGCCACCAGCAGAGACCGGGATCTGAACACTGAAGCTTTCTTT,CATSRDRDLNTEAFF
.,TRBV6-5,.,TRBJ2-4,17,TGTGCCAGCAGTTACGCGACTATCGGTCATAGATTGGGGGAGCAGTACTTC,CASSYATIGHRLGEQYF
.,TRBV6-6,.,TRBJ2-3,15,TGTGCCAGCAGTCCCCTTTGGATTTACACAGATACGCAGTATTTT,CASSPLWIYTDTQYF
.,TRBV10-2,.,TRBJ2-5,14,TGCGCCAGCAGTGAGTCGGGCACCCAAGAGACCCAGTACTTC,CASSESGTQETQYF
.,TRBV20-1,TRBD2,TRBJ2-5,14,TGCAGTGCCACGGTACTAGCGGGAGGCAATGAGCAGTACTTC,CSATVLAGGNEQYF
.,TRBV10-3,.,TRBJ2-5,14,TGTGCCATCAGAAATCGATTGGGTCAAGAGACCCAGTACTTC,CAIRNRLGQETQYF
.,TRBV2,.,TRBJ2-3,11,TGTGCCAGTATTTTCACAGATACGCAGTATTTT,CASIFTDTQYF
.,TRBV5-6,TRBD2,TRBJ2-1,15,TGTGCCAGCAGATCGCGGGAGGGCCATTCAAATGAGCAGTTCTTC,CASRSREGHSNEQFF
few,TRBV20-1,.,TRBJ1-6,16,TGCAGTGCTAGAGATCGAGAGAGCTCTAATAATTCACCCCTCCACTTT,CSARDRESSNNSPLHF